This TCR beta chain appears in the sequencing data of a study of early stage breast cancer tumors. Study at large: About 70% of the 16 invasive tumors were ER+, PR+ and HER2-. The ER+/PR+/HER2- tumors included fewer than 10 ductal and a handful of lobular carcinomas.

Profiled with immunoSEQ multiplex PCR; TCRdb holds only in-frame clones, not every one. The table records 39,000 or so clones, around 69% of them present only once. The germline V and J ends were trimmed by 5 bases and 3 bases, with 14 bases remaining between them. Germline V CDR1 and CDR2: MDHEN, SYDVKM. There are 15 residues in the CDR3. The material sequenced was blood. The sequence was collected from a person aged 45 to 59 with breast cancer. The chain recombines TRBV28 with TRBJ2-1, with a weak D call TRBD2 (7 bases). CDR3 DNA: TGTGCCAGCAGTGAGGGGGGGACCTTCTACAATGAGCAGTTCTTC. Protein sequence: CASSEGGTFYNEQFF.